These 29 T cell receptor beta chains were sequenced from one sample in a study of blood T cell repertoires in COVID-19 (dated by TCRdb to the early 2020s). The receptor library was made with the immunoSEQ multiplex PCR assay. Drawn from immuneACCESS, this table holds only the in-frame rearrangements with V and J called that TCRdb kept. Clones are partly lost; checked studies trace under half to an unresolved V gene and leave the rest unexplained. The sample table holds around 140,000 clones, of which 81% were seen once. More than 8% of the sample lies in the top ten. Material for sequencing was peripheral blood. Receptors originate from a human donor in a cohort sampled during active COVID-19.

The chain links TRBV9 to TRBJ2-7; 8 bases fit TRBD2. Germline trimming cut 0 bases from V and 6 bases from J; bases unmatched to any gene: 5. The CDR3 has 14 amino acids. Per germline, CDR1 SGDLS and CDR2 YYNGEE. The CDR3 DNA reads as TGTGCCAGCAGCGTAGCCGCGCGGGAGGTCGAGCAGTACTTC. This sequence encodes CASSVAAREVEQYF.

The chain combines TRBV11-2 with TRBJ2-1; 7 nucleotides align to TRBD1. Trimming removed 4 bases from V and 0 bases from J; junction bases left unmatched: 6. The length of the CDR3 is 16 residues. From germline, CDR1 is SGHAT and CDR2 FQNNGV. The CDR3 nucleotides are TGTGCCAGCAGCTCAAGACAGGGAGACTCCTACAATGAGCAGTTCTTC. It codes for CASSSRQGDSYNEQFF.

The chain carries TRBV28 and TRBJ1-1; possible D gene TRBD1, 6 bases. The V and J ends lost 6 bases and 1 base respectively, with 12 bases between them. There are 14 residues in the CDR3. CDR1 and CDR2 from the germline V gene are MDHEN and SYDVKM. CDR3 sequence (DNA): TGTGCCAGCAGGGGGGGGCGGGCGAACACTGAAGCTTTCTTT. Translation: CASRGGRANTEAFF.

The chain uses TRBV11-2 and TRBJ2-4, with D perhaps matching TRBD1 (6 bases). Germline V gene data show CDR1 as SGHAT and CDR2 as FQNNGV. V lost 3 bases to trimming and J lost 1 base, with 16 bases between them. The CDR3 spans 17 residues. In DNA form, the CDR3 reads TGTGCCAGCAGCTTCACCGGGACACGACACGCCAAAAACATTCAGTACTTC. Translating gives CASSFTGTRHAKNIQYF. Together with reference TRBV11-2 and TRBJ2-4, the CDR3 gives the full variable domain: EAGVAQSPRYKIIEKRQSVAFWCNPISGHATLYWYQQILGQGPKLLIQFQNNGVVDDSQLPKDRFSAERLKGVDSTLKIQPAKLEDSAVYLCASSFTGTRHAKNIQYFGAGTRLSVL.

The chain has TRBV2 and TRBJ1-2; 8 bases fit TRBD1. Germline lookup yields CDR1 SNHLY and CDR2 FYNNEI. V was clipped by 5 bases and J by 2 bases; unmatched bases: 1. The CDR3 runs 13 residues. The CDR3 DNA sequence: TGTGCCAGCAGTCAGGGGGCAAACTATGGCTACACCTTC. Amino acids: CASSQGANYGYTF.

This chain joins TRBV19 and TRBJ1-4, with D maybe TRBD1 (5 bases). The ends were cut back, 3 bases at V and 7 bases at J, with 15 bases in the middle. The CDR3 is 15 residues long. Germline V gene sequence: CDR1 LNHDA, CDR2 SQIVND (reference sequence). The CDR3 DNA reads TGTGCCAGTAGTATCGGACCGGCAGGGATTGAAAAACTGTTTTTT. It is translated as CASSIGPAGIEKLFF.

This rearrangement joins TRBV9 to TRBJ1-2, with 7 bases that match TRBD1. V dropped 3 bases and J dropped 6; count of bases not matched to a gene: 5. This CDR3 region has 13 residues. Germline V lookup: CDR1 SGDLS, CDR2 YYNGEE. In nucleotides, the CDR3 is TGTGCCAGCAGCGCCCCACAGGGGAATGGCTACACCTTC. Translation: CASSAPQGNGYTF.

The CDR3 is CASSLYSGRTYNEQFF. The CDR3 DNA reads TGTGCCAGCAGTCTATATAGCGGGCGGACCTACAATGAGCAGTTCTTC. The rearrangement links TRBV27 to TRBJ2-1; 7 bases line up with TRBD2. With 5 bases clipped from V and 2 bases from J, the junction kept 9 bases outside the gene matches. CDR1 and CDR2 from the germline V gene are MNHEY and SMNVEV (reference sequence). The CDR3 totals 16 residues.

The rearrangement links TRBV18 to TRBJ2-7; D is possibly TRBD2 (6 bases). Germline lookup yields CDR1 KGHSH and CDR2 LQKENI. The CDR3 consists of 16 residues. The V gene lost 2 bases and the J gene lost 5 bases, with 19 bases spanning the gap. CDR3 loop: CASSPDVGGVYNEQYF. The CDR3 coding sequence is TGTGCCAGCTCACCAGATGTGGGAGGAGTTTACAACGAGCAGTACTTC.

The rearrangement uses TRBV9 and TRBJ2-7; 7 bases map to TRBD1. The CDR3 contains 15 residues. Germline CDR1 is SGDLS and CDR2 is YYNGEE. The ends lost 3 bases at V and 0 bases at J; junction bases unmatched: 6. The CDR3 region has the DNA TGTGCCAGCAGCGCCGGGACAGCGAGCTCCTACGAGCAGTACTTC. Encoded protein: CASSAGTASSYEQYF.

The chain employs TRBV11-2 and TRBJ1-1; TRBD1 is a possible D gene (5 bases). The CDR3 sequence is 14 residues long. V was trimmed by 5 bases and J by 5 bases, leaving 15 bases between them. Germline CDR1 SGHAT, CDR2 FQNNGV. This chain's CDR3 is CASSLSRGGTEAFF. CDR3 bases: TGTGCCAGCAGCCTATCCCGGGGGGGGACTGAAGCTTTCTTT.

V usage is TRBV6-1 and J usage is TRBJ1-6; perhaps TRBD1 as D (6 bases). The CDR3 consists of 14 residues. In germline, CDR1 is MNHNS, CDR2 SASEGT. Trimming pared 1 base from V and 8 bases from J, leaving 9 bases between. The CDR3 nucleotides are TGTGCCAGCAGTGAAGATGGGGGCGATTCACCCCTCCACTTT. It codes for CASSEDGGDSPLHF.

The chain joins TRBV23-1 to TRBJ1-6; 10 positions match TRBD1. TRBV23-1 is reported as an ORF; its role is uncertain. Trimming removed 0 bases from V and 6 bases from J; junction bases left unmatched: 5. The CDR3 totals 17 residues. CDR3 sequence: CASSQSGTGVPNSPLHF. CDR3 nucleotides: TGCGCCAGCAGTCAATCGGGGACAGGGGTTCCTAATTCACCCCTCCACTTT.

The genes are TRBV7-2 and TRBJ1-4; D gene ambiguous. The CDR3 length is 13 residues. Germline V CDR1 and CDR2: SGHTA, FQGNSA. This CDR3 is CATAGPTREKLFF. CDR3 bases: TGTGCTACAGCAGGCCCCACACGGGAAAAACTGTTTTTT.

As concerns this clone: Other DNA sequences within the sample encode an identical CDR3. The chain couples TRBV3-1 (or the pseudogene TRBV3-2) to TRBJ2-4, with D possibly being TRBD1 (5 bases). CDR1 is LGHDT and CDR2 is YNNKEL in the germline V gene (reference sequence). V was clipped by 1 base and J by 1 base, with 5 bases between them. This CDR3 has 14 amino acids. As DNA, the CDR3 is TGTGCCAGCAGCCAAGCAGGGGCCAAAAACATTCAGTACTTC. This codes for CASSQAGAKNIQYF.

The CDR3 nucleotides are TGTGCCAGCAGCCGGGATCTAGGGGGGGCCTCCTACAATGAGCAGTTCTTC. This encodes CASSRDLGGASYNEQFF. V and J are TRBV14 and TRBJ2-1, with D possibly matching TRBD2 (7 bases). V was cut by 4 bases and J by 0 bases, with 16 bases left in between. Germline CDR1 is SGHDN and CDR2 is FVKESK. The CDR3 is 17 amino acids.

The sample holds one count of this clone. V gene TRBV5-4 combines with J gene TRBJ2-7; the D gene is possibly TRBD1 (5 bases). Germline lookup yields CDR1 SGHNT and CDR2 YYREEE (reference sequence). Deletions cut 4 bases from V and 0 bases from J, with 11 bases between. The CDR3 contains 14 residues. CDR3: CASSPTGSSYEQYF. In DNA, the CDR3 is TGTGCCAGCAGCCCTACAGGTAGCTCCTACGAGCAGTACTTC.

The V gene is TRBV4-3, the J gene TRBJ1-6; D possibly corresponds to TRBD1 (5 bases). The CDR3 runs 16 residues. Germline values: CDR1 LGHNA, CDR2 YSLEER. The V end was cut by 0 bases, the J end by 5 bases, with 11 bases between. CDR3 in amino acids: CASSQEVDRDNSPLHF. The DNA of the CDR3 is TGCGCCAGCAGCCAAGAGGTTGACAGAGATAATTCACCCCTCCACTTT.

The chain links TRBV7-9 to TRBJ2-5; 7 bases are a match to TRBD1. Germline V gives CDR1 SEHNR, CDR2 FQNEAQ (reference sequence). The V segment lost 5 bases and the J segment 2 bases; nucleotides outside the gene matches: 8. This CDR3 is built from 15 residues. DNA of the CDR3: TGTGCCAGCAGCCTAAGGACAGGACAACAAGAGACCCAGTACTTC. Its protein is CASSLRTGQQETQYF.

In regard to this clone: The junction and the germline gene differ at one end; a read error may be behind it. This chain uses TRBV28 with TRBJ2-6, with 9 bases identical to TRBD1. Germline V gene sequence: CDR1 MDHEN, CDR2 SYDVKM. The CDR3 is made up of 17 amino acids. The CDR3 sequence is CASGFPGQGSGANVLTF. The CDR3 nucleotides read TGTGCCAGCGGTTTCCCGGGACAGGGATCGGGGGCCAACGTCCTGACTTTC. Combining the CDR3 with reference TRBV28 and TRBJ2-6 gives the whole variable domain DVKVTQSSRYLVKRTGEKVFLECVQDMDHENMFWYRQDPGLGLRLIYFSYDVKMKEKGDIPEGYSVSREKKERFSLILESASTNQTSMYLCASGFPGQGSGANVLTFGAGSRLTVL.

This clone occurred a few times. V gene TRBV5-4 combines with J gene TRBJ2-5; D is perhaps TRBD2 (6 bases). Trimming removed 0 bases at V and 3 bases at J, with 6 bases between. The CDR3 extends over 13 amino acids. Germline CDR1 and CDR2: SGHNT and YYREEE (reference sequence). CDR3 region: CASSLVAEETQYF. CDR3 in DNA: TGTGCCAGCAGCTTGGTAGCGGAAGAGACCCAGTACTTC.

The chain uses TRBV7-3 and TRBJ2-5; maybe TRBD1 (5 bases). The CDR3 consists of 13 residues. V was shortened by 6 bases and J by 3 bases, with 11 bases between the two germline ends. Germline V gene data show CDR1 as SGHTA and CDR2 as FQGTGA. Written as DNA, the CDR3 is TGTGCCAGCAGTAGGGGAAACGAAGAGACCCAGTACTTC. This codes for CASSRGNEETQYF.

The J gene is TRBJ1-1, the V gene TRBV4-2, with 8 positions matching TRBD1. V shed 4 bases, J shed 5 bases, and the junction held 12 bases outside the gene matches. Germline CDR1 LGHNA, CDR2 YNFKEQ. The CDR3 spans 16 residues. Here the CDR3 reads CASSLGQGLGSTEAFF. The CDR3, as DNA: TGTGCCAGCAGCCTAGGACAGGGTTTGGGGAGTACTGAAGCTTTCTTT.

This clone was observed a single time. This rearrangement joins TRBV5-1 to TRBJ2-7, with no clear D. CDR1 and CDR2 (germline): SGHRS, YFSETQ. CDR3 size: 14 residues. Trimming removed 5 bases from V and 0 bases from J, with 12 bases in between. The CDR3 DNA follows: TGCGCCAGCAGACCGACAAGCAGCTCCTACGAGCAGTACTTC. It translates to CASRPTSSSYEQYF.

V and J are TRBV19 and TRBJ1-1, with D uncertain. CDR1 is LNHDA, CDR2 SQIVND, per germline (reference sequence). This CDR3 comprises 16 residues. V lost 10 bases, J lost 0 bases, and 21 bases lay in between. The CDR3 reads CATQPRVTRMNTEAFF. CDR3 bases: TGTGCCACCCAACCCCGGGTAACCCGCATGAACACTGAAGCTTTCTTT.

This chain links TRBV7-9 with TRBJ2-1; 7 positions agree with TRBD1. The CDR3 consists of 15 residues. Trimming at V came to 5 bases and at J to 2 bases, leaving 6 bases not matched to a gene. From germline, CDR1 is SEHNR and CDR2 FQNEAQ (reference sequence). This CDR3 is CASSERQGPYNEQFF. The CDR3 coding sequence is TGTGCCAGCAGCGAGCGACAGGGACCCTACAATGAGCAGTTCTTC.

The rearrangement links TRBV20-1 to TRBJ2-7; weak D call: TRBD2 (6 bases). The CDR3 length is 13 residues. CDR1 and CDR2 (germline): DFQATT, SNEGSKA (reference sequence). With 3 bases removed from V and 3 bases from J, the gap between germline ends came to 12 bases. For the CDR3, the DNA is TGCAGTGCTAGTTGGAGGGACGGCTACGAGCAGTACTTC. Translation: CSASWRDGYEQYF.

The rearrangement links TRBV27 to TRBJ1-3; possible D gene TRBD1, 5 bases. V gave up 6 bases and J gave up 2 bases, with 17 bases separating them. Looked up from germline, CDR1 is MNHEY and CDR2 is SMNVEV (reference sequence). The CDR3 has 16 amino acids. For the CDR3, the DNA is TGTGCCAGCAGGCAGACGGCAGGGAAGGCTGGAAACACCATATATTTT. Protein sequence: CASRQTAGKAGNTIYF.

The gene calls are TRBV5-4 and TRBJ1-2, with 8 bases identical to TRBD1. V lost 4 bases and J lost 3; bases outside the gene matches: 11. Germline V gives CDR1 SGHNT, CDR2 YYREEE (reference sequence). The CDR3 totals 16 residues. The DNA for the CDR3 is TGTGCCAGCAGCATCCCGACAGGGGCCTTAGACTATGGCTACACCTTC. Translated: CASSIPTGALDYGYTF. The whole variable domain, remainder taken from reference TRBV5-4 and TRBJ1-2, is ETGVTQSPTHLIKTRGQQVTLRCSSQSGHNTVSWYQQALGQGPQFIFQYYREEENGRGNFPPRFSGLQFPNYSSELNVNALELDDSALYLCASSIPTGALDYGYTFGSGTRLTVV.